This TCR beta chain was found in a study of human T cells and chemical hapten exposure. Overall study findings and caveats: Patch test score tracked positively with PT1 expanded TCR counts. Controls had significantly fewer large CDR3 similarity clusters than were formed by expanded TCRs.

The junction had 9 bases not matched to a gene; V was cut back by 7 bases and J by 2 bases. The CDR3 loop spans 17 amino acids. Per the germline V gene, CDR1 is MNHNY and CDR2 is SVGAGI (reference sequence). Time point here: patch test 1, 2 weeks after DPC sensitization. Indicated treatment: therapeutic diphenylcyclopropenone sensitization with weekly scalp DPC. Total RNA extraction was carried out from unfractionated whole blood. Points on this clonotype: Its antigen is unknown.

Authors' methods: Sample-level TCR yields exhibited a median of approximately 88,000, with a range of roughly 20,000 to 700,000. TCRdb recomputed calls from the RACE reads with MiXCR, one row per CDR3 protein. These V and J calls originate from TCRdb's pipeline instead of the authors' own analysis. The sample lists around 120,000 distinct CDR3 sequences; approximately 9.9% were seen once. This chain links TRBV6-6 with TRBJ2-6, with 9 bases matching TRBD1. The material was whole blood, obtained in connection with sensitization to the hapten diphenylcyclopropenone (DPC). The receptor was derived from a woman in her forties with alopecia areata. Some clones in this sample may be carry-over from other donors' samples. DNA of the CDR3: TGTGCCAGCACTATACAGGGGGCTTTTACTGGGGCCAACGTCCTGACTTTC. It is translated as CASTIQGAFTGANVLTF.